The sequence of this T cell receptor (beta chain) was determined in a study of cytomegalovirus exposure and HLA in healthy donors. PCR employed 60 Vbeta and 13 Jbeta primers. Sequencing was performed with immunoSEQ multiplex PCR; in TCRdb, only in-frame clones are kept and a portion is missing. The sample gives around 170,000 clones, approximately 80% of which show up once; 1.5% to 2% is in the top ten. The CDR3 totals 16 residues. The V gene's germline CDR1 is MDHEN and CDR2 SYDVKM. The V segment lost 5 bases and the J segment 5 bases; nucleotides outside the gene matches: 11. The receptor comes from a young man in good health and CMV-seronegative. The sample comprised PBMCs. This chain uses TRBV28 with TRBJ2-5; 10 bases match TRBD2. The CDR3 DNA follows: TGTGCCAGCAGTGAAGCGGGAGGGCCGGTGGGGGAGACCCAGTACTTC. This sequence encodes CASSEAGGPVGETQYF.